These 20 T cell receptor beta chains originate from one sample sequenced in a study of CXCR3-negative and CXCR3-positive naive CD8 T cells. Study-level points and caveats: Relative to CXCR3-negative naive cells, CXCR3-positive naive cells had more hydrophobic TRB CDR3s.

Libraries of TRB cDNA were made by 5' RACE and carried UMIs. TCRdb reprocessed the 5' RACE reads; each CDR3 protein has one entry and no DNA is given. The sample holds some 140,000 distinct CDR3 sequences. Which antigens these TCRs recognize remains unknown. The material sequenced was naive CXCR3+ CD8+ T cells from blood. The subset here: CD45RO-CCR7+CD27+CD95- naive CD8+ T cells expressing CXCR3 (TNR3+). These receptors all stem from a human donor in good health. Some clones in this sample may be carry-over from other donors' samples.

The V gene is TRBV20-1, the J gene TRBJ2-5; TCRdb lists TRBD1, though no DNA is available to test this call. Looked up from germline, CDR1 is DFQATT and CDR2 is SNEGSKA (reference sequence). The CDR3 extends over 14 amino acids. Here the CDR3 reads CSARAFSGQETQYF.

V gene TRBV4-3 combines with J gene TRBJ2-1. The CDR3 consists of 14 residues. Germline CDR1 is LGHNA and CDR2 is YSLEER. CDR3 protein: CASSPGVAGNEQFF.

The V gene is TRBV12-3 or TRBV12-4, the J gene TRBJ2-1; TCRdb returns TRBD2, unconfirmable since there is no DNA. This CDR3 has 15 amino acids. The CDR3 sequence is CASSPMGGRANEQFF.

This sequence joins TRBV12-3 or TRBV12-4 and TRBJ2-2; TCRdb selects TRBD1, and the lack of DNA leaves this call unchecked. The CDR3 spans 15 residues. The CDR3: CASSLMGPNTGELFF.

V and J are TRBV13 and TRBJ2-1; TCRdb proposes TRBD2, but this gene call is untestable without DNA. Germline CDR1 and CDR2: PRHDT and FYEKMQ (reference sequence). This CDR3 is 19 amino acids long. The CDR3 here is CASSPGGSGTSKGYNEQFF.

V gene TRBV28 combines with J gene TRBJ1-4. This CDR3 region has 14 residues. Germline lookup yields CDR1 MDHEN and CDR2 SYDVKM. CDR3 sequence reads: CASSPLAENEKLFF.

The chain is built from TRBV7-8 and TRBJ2-7; TCRdb's D call, TRBD2, is unchecked because there is no DNA. The CDR3 is made up of 15 amino acids. Germline CDR1 reads SGHVS; CDR2 reads FQNEAQ. The CDR3 spells CASSPLAGLYYEQYF. Full variable domain (outside the CDR3, taken from reference TRBV7-8 and TRBJ2-7): GAGVSQSPRYKVAKRGQDVALRCDPISGHVSLFWYQQALGQGPEFLTYFQNEAQLDKSGLPSDRFFAERPEGSVSTLKIQRTQQEDSAVYLCASSPLAGLYYEQYFGPGTRLTVT.

J is TRBJ1-5 and V is TRBV4-3; the D gene TCRdb calls, TRBD1, cannot be checked with no DNA. The CDR3 consists of 15 residues. CDR1 is LGHNA, CDR2 YSLEER, per germline. This CDR3 reads CASSQDRANNQPQHF.

The chain employs TRBV14 and TRBJ2-1; TCRdb's assignment of TRBD1 cannot be checked, as there is no DNA. Germline V CDR1 and CDR2: SGHDN, FVKESK. The CDR3 runs 15 residues. The CDR3 is CASSQPDRRFGEQFF.

J is TRBJ2-1 and V is TRBV5-5; TCRdb lists TRBD1, though no DNA is available to test this call. The CDR3 loop spans 16 amino acids. The germline CDR1 and CDR2 sequences are SGHKS and YYEKEE (reference sequence). The CDR3 loop is CASSLWDRVQYNEQFF.

This chain links TRBV5-5 with TRBJ2-1; TCRdb calls TRBD2, which cannot be checked without DNA. Germline V gene lookup returns CDR1 SGHKS and CDR2 YYEKEE (reference sequence). The CDR3 is made up of 15 amino acids. The CDR3 sequence is CASSLVAGSYNEQFF.

The CDR3 spells CATSRDPAGFTDTQYF. The chain uses TRBV15 and TRBJ2-3; TCRdb picks TRBD2, but there is no DNA to check that call. The V gene's germline CDR1 is LNHNV and CDR2 YYDKDF (reference sequence). This CDR3 has 16 amino acids. Variable domain in full (rest from reference TRBV15 and TRBJ2-3): DAMVIQNPRYQVTQFGKPVTLSCSQTLNHNVMYWYQQKSSQAPKLLFHYYDKDFNNEADTPDNFQSRRPNTSFCFLDIRSPGLGDTAMYLCATSRDPAGFTDTQYFGPGTRLTVL.

The CDR3 protein is CASREPAYEQYF. The gene calls are TRBV6-2 or TRBV6-3 and TRBJ2-7. CDR1 MNHEY and CDR2 SVGEGT come from the germline V gene. The CDR3 has 12 amino acids.

The rearrangement uses TRBV29-1 and TRBJ2-1; TCRdb's assignment of TRBD1 cannot be checked, as there is no DNA. Germline CDR1 is SQVTM and CDR2 is ANQGSEA. The CDR3 totals 12 residues. The CDR3 reads CSVGPGADEQFF.

The chain employs TRBV5-1 and TRBJ2-5; lacking DNA, the TRBD1 call made by TCRdb goes unchecked. The CDR3 length is 14 residues. Germline loops: CDR1 SGHRS, CDR2 YFSETQ. CDR3 sequence: CASIGAGSKETQYF.

The V gene is TRBV29-1, the J gene TRBJ2-1; TCRdb outputs TRBD2, but without DNA this stays unchecked. Per germline, CDR1 SQVTM and CDR2 ANQGSEA. The CDR3 runs 13 residues. This CDR3 is CSVVAGNYNEQFF.

V gene TRBV4-2 combines with J gene TRBJ1-1; without DNA, the TCRdb call of TRBD1 cannot be checked. CDR1 is LGHNA and CDR2 is YNFKEQ in the germline V gene. The CDR3 runs to 15 residues. The CDR3 loop is CASSQEDSPNTEAFF.

The rearrangement joins TRBV6-6 to TRBJ2-1. The CDR3 totals 13 residues. Germline lookup yields CDR1 MNHNY and CDR2 SVGAGI (reference sequence). The CDR3 reads CASSYSSPTEQFF.

V usage is TRBV28 and J usage is TRBJ2-5. This CDR3 contains 16 residues. Germline loops: CDR1 MDHEN, CDR2 SYDVKM. The CDR3 sequence: CASSFRKIPTRESQYF. Using reference TRBV28 and TRBJ2-5 for the parts outside the CDR3, the full variable domain is DVKVTQSSRYLVKRTGEKVFLECVQDMDHENMFWYRQDPGLGLRLIYFSYDVKMKEKGDIPEGYSVSREKKERFSLILESASTNQTSMYLCASSFRKIPTRESQYFGPGTRLLVL.

The V and J genes are TRBV7-9 and TRBJ2-1; TCRdb reports TRBD2, a call that lacks DNA to check it against. CDR1 and CDR2 (germline): SEHNR, FQNEAQ (reference sequence). The CDR3 length is 15 residues. CDR3 protein: CASSLLQSYDNEQFF.